This entry lists 17 T cell receptor beta chains sequenced from one sample in a study of blood T cell repertoires in COVID-19. Clones were sequenced by immunoSEQ multiplex PCR, and TCRdb holds only the in-frame ones, with some missing. Of hundreds of thousands of clones listed, roughly 86% are singletons. Input material: peripheral blood. These receptors originate from a woman in her 70s with COVID-19, enrolled during active disease.

The chain employs TRBV27 and TRBJ2-7, with D maybe TRBD1 (6 bases). In germline, CDR1 is MNHEY, CDR2 SMNVEV (reference sequence). The CDR3 is 17 amino acids. Trimming cost V 2 bases and J 0 bases, with 17 bases left between them. As DNA, the CDR3 is TGTGCCAGCAGTTTAAAGTTTGGGGACACCTACTCCTACGAGCAGTACTTC. Translating it yields CASSLKFGDTYSYEQYF.

The V and J genes are TRBV7-8 and TRBJ1-1, with D possibly matching TRBD1 (5 bases). The CDR3 runs to 15 residues. Germline CDR1 reads SGHVS; CDR2 reads FQNEAQ. Trimming took 4 bases from V and 5 from J, leaving 17 bases between them. In DNA form, the CDR3 reads TGTGCCAGCAGCTCCACAGGTATGCTGGGGACTGAAGCTTTCTTT. Protein: CASSSTGMLGTEAFF.

This chain links TRBV6-2 or TRBV6-3 with TRBJ1-2; D might be TRBD1 (5 bases). The CDR3 spans 14 residues. Deletions cut 5 bases from V and 1 base from J, with 11 bases between. CDR1 MNHEY and CDR2 SVGEGT come from the germline V gene. The CDR3 protein is CASSQTAFNYGYTF. CDR3 coding DNA: TGTGCCAGCAGTCAGACAGCGTTTAACTATGGCTACACCTTC.

In regard to this clone: Distinct nucleotide sequences in the sample also encode this CDR3. The chain is built from TRBV18 and TRBJ2-1; D possibly corresponds to TRBD2 (7 bases). Germline V gene lookup returns CDR1 KGHSH and CDR2 LQKENI. The CDR3 loop spans 14 amino acids. The V and J ends lost 3 bases and 4 bases respectively, with 10 bases between them. The CDR3: CASSPAGAYNEQFF. CDR3 sequence (DNA): TGTGCCAGCTCACCGGCGGGGGCTTACAATGAGCAGTTCTTC.

The rearrangement uses TRBV19 and TRBJ1-1, with TRBD1 matching over 7 bases. Trimming cost V 5 bases and J 5 bases; bases outside gene matches: 14. Looked up from germline, CDR1 is LNHDA and CDR2 is SQIVND (reference sequence). This CDR3 contains 16 residues. In DNA, the CDR3 is TGTGCCAGTAGTCTCAATCTCGACAGGGCCGGGACTGAAGCTTTCTTT. Translating gives CASSLNLDRAGTEAFF.

The chain has TRBV2 and TRBJ2-1, with a possible D match to TRBD2 (6 bases). V lost 7 bases to trimming and J lost 5 bases, with 18 bases between them. CDR1 SNHLY and CDR2 FYNNEI come from the germline V gene. The CDR3 has 15 residues. This CDR3 reads CASMKGGKRHNEQFF. CDR3 DNA sequence: TGTGCCAGCATGAAGGGAGGTAAAAGACACAATGAGCAGTTCTTC.

J is TRBJ2-2 and V is TRBV6-6; 10 bases are shared with TRBD2. The germline CDR1 and CDR2 sequences are MNHNY and SVGAGI (reference sequence). The CDR3 length is 18 residues. Trimming removed 5 bases from V and 7 bases from J; junction bases left unmatched: 16. The CDR3 spells CASSLGVAGGHRSGELFF. Here the CDR3 DNA reads TGTGCCAGCAGTCTCGGAGTAGCGGGGGGTCATAGGAGCGGGGAGCTGTTTTTT.

Worth noting for this clone: Other DNA sequences in this sample translate to the same CDR3. The chain employs TRBV12-3 or TRBV12-4 and TRBJ1-1, with 8 bases lining up with TRBD1. The CDR3 is made up of 13 amino acids. V lost 6 bases to trimming and J lost 5 bases; unmatched junction nucleotides: 5. CDR3: CASSPGQGTEAFF. The DNA for the CDR3 is TGTGCCAGCAGCCCCGGACAGGGTACTGAAGCTTTCTTT.

The chain combines TRBV29-1 with TRBJ1-4, with D uncertain. The CDR3 spans 13 residues. V dropped 5 bases and J dropped 8 bases, with 15 bases sitting between them. From germline, CDR1 is SQVTM and CDR2 ANQGSEA. DNA of the CDR3: TGCAGCGTTCTGGGTAATGAGAGGGAAAAACTGTTTTTT. It specifies CSVLGNEREKLFF.

V is TRBV24-1 and J is TRBJ1-1; no reliable D call. The CDR3 extends over 12 amino acids. V lost 5 bases and J lost 1, with 4 bases in between. Germline V gene lookup returns CDR1 KGHDR and CDR2 SFDVKD. CDR3 nucleotides: TGTGCCACCAGTGGAGGGAACACTGAAGCTTTCTTT. It codes for CATSGGNTEAFF.

The chain combines TRBV5-4 with TRBJ1-1; no definite D call. Deletions cut 1 base from V and 0 bases from J, with 10 bases between. Germline lookup yields CDR1 SGHNT and CDR2 YYREEE (reference sequence). This CDR3 is 15 amino acids long. The CDR3 DNA follows: TGTGCCAGCAGCTTGAATCCCAGTCTGAACACTGAAGCTTTCTTT. Translated: CASSLNPSLNTEAFF.

This clone was detected once. The V and J genes are TRBV23-1 and TRBJ2-7; a weak D match, TRBD2 (7 bases). TRBV23-1 has ORF status, its function being uncertain. CDR3 length: 14 amino acids. V lost 2 bases and J lost 5, with 13 bases in between. The CDR3 DNA reads as TGCGCCAGCAGTCAAGGGGGGGCCCTGAACGAGCAGTACTTC. Encoded protein: CASSQGGALNEQYF.

The chain carries TRBV27 and TRBJ2-2; 7 nucleotides line up with TRBD1. Germline trimming cut 5 bases from V and 1 base from J; bases unmatched to any gene: 13. The germline V gene encodes CDR1 MNHEY and CDR2 SMNVEV (reference sequence). The CDR3 runs to 18 residues. The CDR3 spells CASSALGSGQMNTGELFF. The CDR3, as DNA: TGTGCCAGCAGTGCGCTGGGTTCGGGACAGATGAACACCGGGGAGCTGTTTTTT.

This clone was seen a few times. Written as DNA, the CDR3 is TGCGCCAGCAGCCAAACAGGGGGACAGAGCTATGGCTACACCTTC. Translated: CASSQTGGQSYGYTF. The J gene is TRBJ1-2, the V gene TRBV4-3, with TRBD1 identical over 8 bases. Germline lookup yields CDR1 LGHNA and CDR2 YSLEER. With 2 bases clipped from V and 4 bases from J, the junction kept 6 bases outside the gene matches. The CDR3 runs to 15 residues.

This chain joins TRBV27 and TRBJ2-3, with TRBD1 matching over 9 bases. This CDR3 spans 20 amino acids. V trimming: 4 bases; J trimming: 3 bases; junction bases outside the gene matches: 20. Germline CDR1 MNHEY, CDR2 SMNVEV (reference sequence). The CDR3 DNA is TGTGCCAGCAGTTCACGGGACAGGGTCGTATCAGGGCTCAGGACAGATACGCAGTATTTT. Protein: CASSSRDRVVSGLRTDTQYF.

This rearrangement joins TRBV7-2 to TRBJ1-1; D may be TRBD1 (5 bases). V lost 5 bases to trimming and J lost 1 base, with 11 bases between them. Per germline, CDR1 SGHTA and CDR2 FQGNSA. The CDR3 spans 14 residues. The CDR3 protein is CASSLQTENTEAFF. The CDR3, as DNA: TGTGCCAGCAGCCTACAGACAGAGAACACTGAAGCTTTCTTT.

The chain joins TRBV2 to TRBJ1-6; D not certain. Germline V gene sequence: CDR1 SNHLY, CDR2 FYNNEI. Trimming pared 1 base from V and 5 bases from J, leaving 9 bases between. The CDR3 length is 15 residues. The CDR3 reads CASSEDSPNNSPLHF. Here the CDR3 DNA reads TGTGCCAGCAGTGAAGATAGCCCGAATAATTCACCCCTCCACTTT.